These 32 T cell receptor beta chains were all obtained from the same sample, sequenced in a study of blood T cell repertoires in COVID-19. The table came from immunoSEQ multiplex PCR; TCRdb's copy has only in-frame clones and leaves some out. Of 130,000 to 150,000 clones listed, 80% to 90% are singletons. Sequences were obtained from PBMCs or T cells enriched from blood (not recorded which). Source of these receptors: a man between 60 and 75 years old who had recovered from COVID-19.

This clone was observed a few times. This chain links TRBV28 with TRBJ2-7, with 8 positions matching TRBD1. Per the germline V gene, CDR1 is MDHEN and CDR2 is SYDVKM. V was clipped by 5 bases and J by 7 bases; unmatched bases: 10. This CDR3 is 14 amino acids long. This CDR3 is CASSRHRGIGEQYF. CDR3 bases: TGTGCCAGCAGTCGACACAGGGGGATCGGGGAGCAGTACTTC.

The rearrangement links TRBV5-1 to TRBJ2-3, with D perhaps matching TRBD1 (6 bases). CDR1 SGHRS and CDR2 YFSETQ come from the germline V gene. The CDR3 runs to 14 residues. Trimming removed 4 bases at V and 4 bases at J, with 13 bases between. CDR3 in DNA: TGCGCCAGCAGCGGGACGGCAGGGGCAGATACGCAGTATTTT. It codes for CASSGTAGADTQYF.

This clone was found a few times. The chain has TRBV7-9 and TRBJ2-1; TRBD1 is a possible D gene (6 bases). This CDR3 is built from 16 residues. V lost 5 bases, J lost 6 bases, and 20 bases lay in between. CDR1 is SEHNR and CDR2 is FQNEAQ in the germline V gene (reference sequence). In DNA, the CDR3 is TGTGCCAGCAGCCTTAGGGGGATTGGGTCTAGCAATGAGCAGTTCTTC. Protein product: CASSLRGIGSSNEQFF.

V usage is TRBV6-1 and J usage is TRBJ2-7; no firm D call. The CDR3 totals 11 residues. From germline, CDR1 is MNHNS and CDR2 SASEGT. V lost 3 bases to trimming and J lost 7 bases, with 7 bases between them. The CDR3 DNA is TGTGCCAGCAGTGACCCCGAGGAGCAGTACTTC. Translating gives CASSDPEEQYF.

The chain employs TRBV18 and TRBJ2-1; 8 bases line up with TRBD1. CDR3 length equals 16 residues. The ends lost 1 base at V and 5 bases at J; junction bases unmatched: 7. Per the germline V gene, CDR1 is KGHSH and CDR2 is LQKENI. CDR3 bases: TGTGCCAGCTCACCACTGGGCCAGGGGGCTAACAATGAGCAGTTCTTC. Translated, it gives CASSPLGQGANNEQFF.

The rearrangement links TRBV5-1 to TRBJ2-1, with 8 bases matching TRBD2. Germline V lookup: CDR1 SGHRS, CDR2 YFSETQ. This CDR3 is 15 amino acids long. After removal of 2 bases from V and 7 bases from J, the junction contained 8 bases not matched to a gene. This CDR3 is CASSLSGGALNEQFF. The CDR3 nucleotides are TGCGCCAGCAGCTTATCCGGGGGGGCCCTTAATGAGCAGTTCTTC.

V gene TRBV6-6 combines with J gene TRBJ1-5; 9 bases map to TRBD1. The ends lost 5 bases at V and 2 bases at J; junction bases unmatched: 7. The CDR3 is 16 residues long. Per germline, CDR1 MNHNY and CDR2 SVGAGI (reference sequence). For the CDR3, the DNA is TGTGCCAGCAGTCGATACAGGGGGCAAGGCAATCAGCCCCAGCATTTT. Its protein is CASSRYRGQGNQPQHF.

This chain connects TRBV7-6 to TRBJ2-1; D might be TRBD1 (6 bases). CDR3 size: 18 residues. The V and J ends lost 1 base and 3 bases respectively, with 19 bases between them. Germline CDR1 SGHVS, CDR2 FNYEAQ. The CDR3 here is CASSLGVSGTPDYNEQFF. Written as DNA, the CDR3 is TGTGCCAGCAGCTTAGGGGTATCCGGGACACCCGACTACAATGAGCAGTTCTTC. Looking up the rest from reference TRBV7-6 and TRBJ2-1 gives the full variable domain: GAGVSQSPRYKVTKRGQDVALRCDPISGHVSLYWYRQALGQGPEFLTYFNYEAQQDKSGLPNDRFSAERPEGSISTLTIQRTEQRDSAMYRCASSLGVSGTPDYNEQFFGPGTRLTVL.

The chain is built from TRBV29-1 and TRBJ2-2; D gene unclear. The CDR3 sequence is 15 residues long. The germline V gene has CDR1 SQVTM and CDR2 ANQGSEA. Trimming took off 5 bases at V and 0 bases at J, with 13 bases between the two ends. In DNA form, the CDR3 reads TGCAGCGTTTATGGGCAGGCCGCGAACACCGGGGAGCTGTTTTTT. Residues: CSVYGQAANTGELFF.

V is TRBV5-1 and J is TRBJ2-2; D is undetermined. The CDR3 runs to 14 residues. Germline V gene sequence: CDR1 SGHRS, CDR2 YFSETQ. Trimming cost V 4 bases and J 5 bases, with 12 bases left between them. CDR3 in amino acids: CASSPSGYTGELFF. CDR3 DNA: TGCGCCAGCAGCCCCTCCGGGTATACCGGGGAGCTGTTTTTT.

This sequence joins TRBV11-2 and TRBJ2-7; maybe TRBD2 (5 bases). Trimming took 2 bases from V and 0 from J, leaving 20 bases between them. The CDR3 covers 18 residues. CDR1 and CDR2 from the germline V gene are SGHAT and FQNNGV. Here the CDR3 reads CASSLMASIPFVSYEQYF. CDR3 sequence (DNA): TGTGCCAGCAGCTTAATGGCTAGCATCCCCTTCGTCTCCTACGAGCAGTACTTC.

This chain joins TRBV24-1 and TRBJ2-1; 7 bases map to TRBD2. V shed 5 bases, J shed 3 bases, and the junction held 0 bases outside the gene matches. The CDR3 is 13 amino acids. The V gene's germline CDR1 is KGHDR and CDR2 SFDVKD. The CDR3 sequence is CATSGGSYNEQFF. CDR3 DNA: TGTGCCACCAGTGGCGGGAGCTACAATGAGCAGTTCTTC.

This chain links TRBV5-4 with TRBJ1-6; TRBD1 aligns across 8 bases. The germline V gene has CDR1 SGHNT and CDR2 YYREEE (reference sequence). This CDR3 contains 15 residues. V shed 1 base, J shed 9 bases, and the junction held 6 bases outside the gene matches. The CDR3 DNA sequence: TGTGCCAGCAGCTTGCGGACAGGGTGGGGTTCACCCCTCCACTTT. Protein: CASSLRTGWGSPLHF. Looking up the rest from reference TRBV5-4 and TRBJ1-6 gives the full variable domain: ETGVTQSPTHLIKTRGQQVTLRCSSQSGHNTVSWYQQALGQGPQFIFQYYREEENGRGNFPPRFSGLQFPNYSSELNVNALELDDSALYLCASSLRTGWGSPLHFGNGTRLTVT.

The gene calls are TRBV5-1 and TRBJ1-1; TRBD1 is a possible D gene (6 bases). Germline assignment: CDR1 SGHRS and CDR2 YFSETQ. The CDR3 sequence is 15 residues long. V dropped 3 bases and J dropped 4 bases, with 16 bases sitting between them. The CDR3 spells CASSWAGVRATEAFF. CDR3 sequence (DNA): TGCGCCAGCAGCTGGGCAGGGGTAAGGGCCACTGAAGCTTTCTTT.

The chain is built from TRBV28 and TRBJ2-2; 12 bases are shared with TRBD2. In germline, CDR1 is MDHEN, CDR2 SYDVKM. The CDR3 runs 17 residues. V gave up 3 bases and J gave up 8 bases; unmatched junction bases: 10. In DNA, the CDR3 is TGTGCCAGCAGTTTTCTGACTAGCGGGAGTCTAAGTGGGGAGCTGTTTTTT. Its translation is CASSFLTSGSLSGELFF.

The chain is built from TRBV2 and TRBJ2-3, with a tentative D call TRBD1 (6 bases). Germline V gives CDR1 SNHLY, CDR2 FYNNEI. V was shortened by 4 bases and J by 0 bases, with 8 bases between the two germline ends. The CDR3 totals 14 residues. CDR3 residues: CASSVQGSTDTQYF. The CDR3 bases are TGTGCCAGCAGTGTCCAGGGGAGCACAGATACGCAGTATTTT. The full variable domain, completed using reference TRBV2 and TRBJ2-3, is EPEVTQTPSHQVTQMGQEVILRCVPISNHLYFYWYRQILGQKVEFLVSFYNNEISEKSEIFDDQFSVERPDGSNFTLKIRSTKLEDSAMYFCASSVQGSTDTQYFGPGTRLTVL.

This clone is a singleton in its sample. In DNA, the CDR3 is TGCGCCAGCAGCTTTGGAGGTTCCACCGGGGAGCTGTTTTTT. Translating gives CASSFGGSTGELFF. The chain uses TRBV5-1 and TRBJ2-2; TRBD2 might be the D (5 bases). Germline CDR1 and CDR2: SGHRS and YFSETQ. Trimming left V 2 bases short and J 4 bases short, with 9 bases between. This CDR3 spans 14 amino acids.

This clone was observed a few times. The chain joins TRBV5-5 to TRBJ1-4, with 8 bases lining up with TRBD1. V lost 2 bases to trimming and J lost 2 bases; unmatched junction nucleotides: 2. The CDR3 consists of 15 residues. The germline V gene has CDR1 SGHKS and CDR2 YYEKEE (reference sequence). The CDR3 protein is CASSLQGGTNEKLFF. Here the CDR3 DNA reads TGTGCCAGCAGCTTACAGGGGGGCACTAATGAAAAACTGTTTTTT.

This clone occurred once. The chain has TRBV6-1 and TRBJ1-6; D unresolved. CDR3 length equals 14 residues. CDR1 MNHNS and CDR2 SASEGT come from the germline V gene. The germline V and J ends were trimmed by 0 bases and 6 bases, with 6 bases remaining between them. The CDR3 nucleotides read TGTGCCAGCAGTGAAGCCTTCGGTAATTCACCCCTCCACTTT. Residues: CASSEAFGNSPLHF.

The chain employs TRBV19 and TRBJ2-7; TRBD2 matches at 10 bases. This CDR3 has 15 residues. Germline V gene sequence: CDR1 LNHDA, CDR2 SQIVND (reference sequence). Trimming at V came to 4 bases and at J to 6 bases, leaving 9 bases not matched to a gene. The CDR3 here is CASSTLAGVSGEQYF. DNA for the CDR3: TGTGCCAGTAGTACGCTAGCGGGAGTATCGGGCGAGCAGTACTTC.

The chain couples TRBV27 to TRBJ2-1; TRBD1 agrees at 9 bases. The germline V gene encodes CDR1 MNHEY and CDR2 SMNVEV (reference sequence). The CDR3 consists of 14 residues. Unmatched junction bases numbered 8, after V lost 5 bases and J lost 9 bases. DNA of the CDR3: TGTGCCAGCAGTCCGGCTACAGGGGGCGGTGAGCAGTTCTTC. Protein: CASSPATGGGEQFF.

The rearrangement uses TRBV19 and TRBJ1-3, with a weak D call TRBD1 (5 bases). Per the germline V gene, CDR1 is LNHDA and CDR2 is SQIVND (reference sequence). V lost 8 bases and J lost 2, with 10 bases in between. This CDR3 spans 13 amino acids. The CDR3 here is CASATEPGNTIYF. CDR3 sequence (DNA): TGTGCCAGTGCGACAGAACCTGGAAACACCATATATTTT.

This sequence joins TRBV20-1 and TRBJ2-3, with 7 positions matching TRBD2. The CDR3 sequence is 15 residues long. Germline CDR1 reads DFQATT; CDR2 reads SNEGSKA (reference sequence). Unmatched junction bases numbered 8, after V lost 3 bases and J lost 2 bases. The CDR3 protein is CSASRGEAHTDTQYF. The CDR3 nucleotides are TGCAGTGCTAGTCGGGGGGAGGCCCACACAGATACGCAGTATTTT.

This chain connects TRBV27 to TRBJ2-7, with D maybe TRBD2 (5 bases). The germline V gene has CDR1 MNHEY and CDR2 SMNVEV (reference sequence). The CDR3 contains 15 residues. With 0 bases removed from V and 6 bases from J, the gap between germline ends came to 15 bases. The CDR3: CASSLSNEGPIEQYF. For the CDR3, the DNA is TGTGCCAGCAGTTTATCCAACGAGGGTCCCATCGAGCAGTACTTC.

The rearrangement links TRBV2 to TRBJ2-7; the match to TRBD1 covers 9 bases. CDR1 is SNHLY, CDR2 FYNNEI, per germline. CDR3 length equals 14 residues. The junction had 7 bases not matched to a gene; V was cut back by 6 bases and J by 4 bases. This CDR3 is CASSDGTGIYEQYF. CDR3 DNA sequence: TGTGCCAGCAGCGACGGGACAGGGATATACGAGCAGTACTTC.

J is TRBJ1-1 and V is TRBV6-1, with unresolved D. Trimming removed 3 bases from V and 3 bases from J, with 5 bases in between. The CDR3 sequence is 12 residues long. Germline assignment: CDR1 MNHNS and CDR2 SASEGT. The CDR3 sequence is CASSDPYTEAFF. The DNA for the CDR3 is TGTGCCAGCAGTGATCCGTACACTGAAGCTTTCTTT.

This sequence joins TRBV6-1 and TRBJ2-1; TRBD2 matches at 13 bases. The V gene's germline CDR1 is MNHNS and CDR2 SASEGT. The CDR3 runs to 16 residues. V was clipped by 4 bases and J by 6 bases; unmatched bases: 6. As DNA, the CDR3 is TGTGCCAGCAGTGGTCGACTAGCGGGGGGCATCAATGAGCAGTTCTTC. Translating gives CASSGRLAGGINEQFF.

The J gene is TRBJ1-2, the V gene TRBV18; possible D gene TRBD1, 5 bases. CDR1 and CDR2 from the germline V gene are KGHSH and LQKENI. Trimming took 5 bases from V and 3 from J, leaving 16 bases between them. The CDR3 is 15 amino acids. The CDR3 nucleotides read TGTGCCAGCTCAGGGGACTCGCCTGGGTACTATGGCTACACCTTC. It yields the protein CASSGDSPGYYGYTF.

As regards this clone: Germline and junction disagree at one end, which may indicate a read error. The chain uses TRBV15 and TRBJ2-1; a weak D match, TRBD2 (5 bases). This CDR3 is built from 16 residues. Germline CDR1 and CDR2: LNHNV and YYDKDF (reference sequence). CDR3 region: CATSRAVVAGLSSRIF. For the CDR3, the DNA is TGTGCCACCAGCAGAGCCGTCGTAGCTGGACTTAGCAGTAGGATCTTC.

The V gene is TRBV3-1 (or the pseudogene TRBV3-2), the J gene TRBJ1-4; possibly TRBD1 for D (5 bases). Per the germline V gene, CDR1 is LGHDT and CDR2 is YNNKEL (reference sequence). V was cut by 3 bases and J by 3 bases, with 14 bases left in between. The CDR3 consists of 16 residues. The CDR3 is CASSHSDSGANEKLFF. CDR3 nucleotide sequence: TGTGCCAGCAGCCACTCAGACAGTGGGGCTAATGAAAAACTGTTTTTT.

The rearrangement uses TRBV29-1 and TRBJ2-7, with 9 bases matching TRBD1. Germline assignment: CDR1 SQVTM and CDR2 ANQGSEA. This CDR3 comprises 15 residues. J gave up 1 base and V 8 bases, and 12 bases lay outside the gene matches. The CDR3 is CSTRTATGGSYEQYF. CDR3 bases: TGCAGCACCCGAACAGCGACAGGGGGTTCCTACGAGCAGTACTTC.

The chain carries TRBV27 and TRBJ1-5, with 7 bases identical to TRBD1. Germline V gene sequence: CDR1 MNHEY, CDR2 SMNVEV (reference sequence). V gave up 5 bases and J gave up 7 bases; unmatched junction bases: 11. The length of the CDR3 is 15 residues. The DNA for the CDR3 is TGTGCCAGCAGTCTCTCTGCGGACAGGCGACAGCCCCAGCATTTT. The encoded protein is CASSLSADRRQPQHF.